Shown below are 18 T cell receptor beta chains from a single sample sequenced in a study of cytotoxic CD8 clonotypes in ibrutinib-treated CLL. Sequencing used immunoSEQ multiplex PCR; TCRdb keeps in-frame clones, though not all of them. The repertoire holds around 200,000 clones, with roughly 73% as singletons. The sample here was PBMCs, taken after 12 months of ibrutinib treatment. These receptor sequences come from a human donor with chronic lymphocytic leukemia.

The chain carries TRBV6-5 and TRBJ2-1, with 9 bases that match TRBD1. Trimming removed 4 bases from V and 6 bases from J; junction bases left unmatched: 7. The germline CDR1 and CDR2 sequences are MNHEY and SVGAGI. This CDR3 has 15 residues. CDR3 in DNA: TGTGCCAGCAGTTCCCCGGGACAGGGTGGCAATGAGCAGTTCTTC. Amino acid sequence: CASSSPGQGGNEQFF.

The chain is built from TRBV2 and TRBJ2-2, with TRBD2 matching over 10 bases. Germline V lookup: CDR1 SNHLY, CDR2 FYNNEI. Germline trimming cut 10 bases from V and 7 bases from J; bases unmatched to any gene: 21. This CDR3 has 18 amino acids. CDR3 bases: TGTGCCAATCGGACAGCGTTGTCTAGCGGGAGATATAACGGGGAGCTGTTTTTT. This encodes CANRTALSSGRYNGELFF.

This clone appeared once. The chain is built from TRBV7-8 and TRBJ2-1, with D tentatively TRBD1 (6 bases). V lost 5 bases, J lost 0 bases, and 14 bases lay in between. CDR3 length: 16 residues. Per germline, CDR1 SGHVS and CDR2 FQNEAQ. DNA of the CDR3: TGTGCCAGCAGCCCCCAGGGGCAAAGCTCCTACAATGAGCAGTTCTTC. Its protein product is CASSPQGQSSYNEQFF.

The chain couples TRBV18 to TRBJ2-1; 10 bases align to TRBD2. Trimming at V came to 3 bases and at J to 5 bases, leaving 10 bases not matched to a gene. The CDR3 length is 17 residues. Germline V CDR1 and CDR2: KGHSH, LQKENI. The CDR3 coding sequence is TGTGCCAGCTCACCGAACCCGGGACTAGCGTACAACAATGAGCAGTTCTTC. It translates to CASSPNPGLAYNNEQFF.

This clone appeared once. V usage is TRBV2 and J usage is TRBJ1-1; D not resolved. Trimming removed 9 bases from V and 0 bases from J, with 11 bases in between. The CDR3 runs to 13 residues. Germline V gene sequence: CDR1 SNHLY, CDR2 FYNNEI. The CDR3 region has the DNA TGTGCCAGGGAGTACAGCCTGAACACTGAAGCTTTCTTT. This gives the protein CAREYSLNTEAFF. Using reference TRBV2 and TRBJ1-1 for the parts outside the CDR3, the full variable domain is EPEVTQTPSHQVTQMGQEVILRCVPISNHLYFYWYRQILGQKVEFLVSFYNNEISEKSEIFDDQFSVERPDGSNFTLKIRSTKLEDSAMYFCAREYSLNTEAFFGQGTRLTVV.

The chain combines TRBV5-1 with TRBJ2-3, with 12 bases fitting TRBD1. Trimming removed 0 bases from V and 2 bases from J; junction bases left unmatched: 7. CDR3 length: 18 amino acids. Germline V gene sequence: CDR1 SGHRS, CDR2 YFSETQ. CDR3: CASSLDPRDRGPTDTQYF. CDR3 DNA sequence: TGCGCCAGCAGCTTGGATCCCCGGGACAGGGGGCCCACAGATACGCAGTATTTT.

The chain recombines TRBV19 with TRBJ2-5; TRBD2 aligns across 12 bases. Trimming took 4 bases from V and 5 from J; bases not matched to a gene: 5. CDR3 length equals 15 residues. CDR1 is LNHDA, CDR2 SQIVND, per germline (reference sequence). The chain's CDR3 is CASSTSGTSGETQYF. The CDR3 DNA follows: TGTGCCAGTAGTACGTCCGGGACTAGCGGGGAGACCCAGTACTTC.

This clone was observed a single time. The V gene is TRBV9, the J gene TRBJ2-5; D gene uncertain. Germline V gives CDR1 SGDLS, CDR2 YYNGEE. The CDR3 covers 14 residues. V shed 0 bases and J shed 1 base, with 7 bases lying between them. The CDR3 sequence is CASSVGPGQETQYF. As DNA, the CDR3 is TGTGCCAGCAGCGTAGGGCCGGGCCAAGAGACCCAGTACTTC.

The rearrangement links TRBV7-3 to TRBJ1-1; 9 bases map to TRBD1. The CDR3 runs 14 residues. The ends lost 3 bases at V and 6 bases at J; junction bases unmatched: 5. The V gene's germline CDR1 is SGHTA and CDR2 FQGTGA. The CDR3 nucleotides are TGTGCCAGCAGCTTCGGACAGGGGATATCTGAAGCTTTCTTT. Its protein product is CASSFGQGISEAFF.

This rearrangement joins TRBV5-1 to TRBJ2-1; TRBD2 matches at 8 bases. Trimming at V came to 0 bases and at J to 6 bases, leaving 8 bases not matched to a gene. The CDR3 length is 16 residues. In germline, CDR1 is SGHRS, CDR2 YFSETQ. CDR3 region: CASSLEAGGTFNEQFF. In nucleotides, the CDR3 is TGCGCCAGCAGCTTGGAGGCGGGAGGTACTTTCAATGAGCAGTTCTTC.

The chain employs TRBV6-5 and TRBJ2-7; D is uncertain. The germline V gene has CDR1 MNHEY and CDR2 SVGAGI. Trimming pared 6 bases from V and 1 base from J, leaving 13 bases between. The CDR3 has 14 residues. The CDR3 DNA is TGTGCCAGCAGCCGACGTGACGATTCCTACGAGCAGTACTTC. Amino acid sequence: CASSRRDDSYEQYF.

The V gene is TRBV6-6, the J gene TRBJ2-5, with D perhaps matching TRBD1 or TRBD2 (7 bases each). This CDR3 spans 13 amino acids. Germline lookup yields CDR1 MNHNY and CDR2 SVGAGI (reference sequence). With 8 bases removed from V and 5 bases from J, the gap between germline ends came to 15 bases. In DNA, the CDR3 is TGTGCCAGCCGGGGAGGGGGCGGGGAGACCCAGTACTTC. Translation: CASRGGGGETQYF.

The chain is built from TRBV28 and TRBJ1-1, with D perhaps TRBD1 (6 bases). The germline CDR1 and CDR2 sequences are MDHEN and SYDVKM. V dropped 7 bases and J dropped 1 base, with 10 bases sitting between them. This CDR3 has 13 amino acids. The CDR3 bases are TGTGCCAGCACCCGGACAGCGAACACTGAAGCTTTCTTT. The encoded protein is CASTRTANTEAFF. The full variable domain, rest sourced from reference TRBV28 and TRBJ1-1, is DVKVTQSSRYLVKRTGEKVFLECVQDMDHENMFWYRQDPGLGLRLIYFSYDVKMKEKGDIPEGYSVSREKKERFSLILESASTNQTSMYLCASTRTANTEAFFGQGTRLTVV.

The rearrangement links TRBV4-1 to TRBJ1-3; weak D call: TRBD1 (5 bases). Trimming removed 6 bases at V and 4 bases at J, with 19 bases between. The CDR3 totals 16 residues. Germline CDR1 reads MGHRA; CDR2 reads YSYEKL. The CDR3 loop is CASRGDGFFNGNTIYF. DNA for the CDR3: TGCGCCAGCAGGGGGGACGGGTTTTTCAACGGAAACACCATATATTTT.

This chain joins TRBV5-1 and TRBJ1-2, with D unclear. V was cut by 2 bases and J by 4 bases, with 6 bases left in between. Germline V lookup: CDR1 SGHRS, CDR2 YFSETQ. This CDR3 spans 12 amino acids. In nucleotides, the CDR3 is TGCGCCAGCAGCTTCGCAGCCTATGGCTACACCTTC. Amino acids: CASSFAAYGYTF.

This clone was counted between two and nine times. The chain has TRBV5-5 and TRBJ1-5, with 7 bases matching TRBD1. Germline-derived CDR1 and CDR2 are SGHKS and YYEKEE (reference sequence). The CDR3 extends over 18 amino acids. The V and J ends lost 4 bases and 6 bases, in that order; junction bases with no gene match: 19. CDR3 residues: CASSPRTWTLSGGQPQHF. As DNA, the CDR3 is TGTGCCAGCAGCCCAAGGACCTGGACCCTATCAGGGGGTCAGCCCCAGCATTTT.

V is TRBV5-8 and J is TRBJ1-1, with a tentative D call TRBD1 (5 bases). The CDR3 spans 14 residues. The V end was cut by 1 base, the J end by 3 bases, with 10 bases between. Germline CDR1 and CDR2: SGHTS and YDEGEE. The CDR3 is CASSLRGGDTEAFF. The CDR3 nucleotides are TGTGCCAGCAGCTTGCGGGGAGGGGACACTGAAGCTTTCTTT.

The CDR3 sequence: CASSWDRRLTDTQYF. The CDR3 DNA sequence: TGCGCCAGCAGCTGGGACAGGCGGCTCACAGATACGCAGTATTTT. The chain employs TRBV5-1 and TRBJ2-3; 8 nucleotides align to TRBD1. J gave up 2 bases and V 3 bases, and 5 bases lay outside the gene matches. Germline-derived CDR1 and CDR2 are SGHRS and YFSETQ. This CDR3 comprises 15 residues.